This T cell receptor (beta chain) emerged from a study of blood T cells in healthy people across ages. Study-wide points: What prevented conclusive comparison of naive and antigen-experienced cells was that PBMCs were unsorted. From one million sequenced T cells, diversity estimates were lower bounds.

A second roughly 7 to 12 cycle PCR used barcoded and J-beta primers. Each CDR3 protein is one row after TCRdb ran MiXCR on the 5' RACE reads. In the table there are 1.5 million to 1.8 million distinct CDR3 sequences, approximately 43% of which are singletons. The CDR3 has 14 amino acids. Looked up from germline, CDR1 is SEHNR and CDR2 is FQNEAQ (reference sequence). This clonotype was counted a single time. Its target is not known. The junction and the germline gene differ at one end; a read error may be behind it. The chain has TRBV7-9 and TRBJ1-6; D is unclear. Sample: blood. The receptor was isolated from a woman aged 18 to 35 in good health. Here the CDR3 DNA reads TGTGCCAGCAGCCCAACCGCCTATAATTCACCCCCCCACTTT. As protein: CASSPTAYNSPPHF.